Sequencing of this T cell receptor beta chain was carried out in a study of post-analysis software for immune sequencing data. Prepared TCR beta cDNA libraries contained unique molecular identifiers. TCRdb ran MiXCR on the PCR reads and lists one entry per CDR3 protein. The sample contains more than 500,000 distinct CDR3 sequences, around a third of which appear only once. This receptor was identified in a girl aged 2-17 years with multiple sclerosis. Sequenced material: blood.

For the CDR3, the DNA is TGTGCCAGTAGTCCCCGTTGGGGACCTCAAGAGACCCAGTACTTC. Residues: CASSPRWGPQETQYF. V gene TRBV19 combines with J gene TRBJ2-5; D tentatively fits TRBD1 or TRBD2 (5 bases each). Germline CDR1 reads LNHDA; CDR2 reads SQIVND (reference sequence). The CDR3 has 15 residues. V lost 5 bases, J lost 2 bases, and 15 bases lay in between.